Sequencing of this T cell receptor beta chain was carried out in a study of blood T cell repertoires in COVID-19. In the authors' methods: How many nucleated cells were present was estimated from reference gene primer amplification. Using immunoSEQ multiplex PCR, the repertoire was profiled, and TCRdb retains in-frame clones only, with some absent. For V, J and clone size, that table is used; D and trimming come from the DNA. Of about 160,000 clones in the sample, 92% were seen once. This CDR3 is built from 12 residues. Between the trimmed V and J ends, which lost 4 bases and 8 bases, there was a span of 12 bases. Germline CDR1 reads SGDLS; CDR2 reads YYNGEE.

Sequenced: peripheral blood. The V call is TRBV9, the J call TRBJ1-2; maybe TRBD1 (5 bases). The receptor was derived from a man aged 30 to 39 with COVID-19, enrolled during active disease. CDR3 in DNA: TGTGCCAGCAGCCCCCAGACAGCCGGCTACACCTTC. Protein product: CASSPQTAGYTF.